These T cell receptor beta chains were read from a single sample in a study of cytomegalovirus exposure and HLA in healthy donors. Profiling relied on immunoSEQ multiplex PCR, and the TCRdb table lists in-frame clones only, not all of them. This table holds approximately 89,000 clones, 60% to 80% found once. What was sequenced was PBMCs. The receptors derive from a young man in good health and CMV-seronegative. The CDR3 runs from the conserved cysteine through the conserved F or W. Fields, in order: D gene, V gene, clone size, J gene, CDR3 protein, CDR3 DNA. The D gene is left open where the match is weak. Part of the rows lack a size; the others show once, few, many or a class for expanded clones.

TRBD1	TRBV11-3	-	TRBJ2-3	CASSSGDRAGDTQYF	TGTGCCAGCAGCTCCGGAGACAGGGCTGGAGATACGCAGTATTTT
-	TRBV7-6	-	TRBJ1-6	CASSLRQLNSPLHF	TGTGCCAGCAGCTTGAGACAGCTTAATTCACCCCTCCACTTT
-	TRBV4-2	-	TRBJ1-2	CASSQEREGFTYGYTF	TGTGCCAGCAGCCAAGAACGGGAAGGGTTCACCTATGGCTACACCTTC
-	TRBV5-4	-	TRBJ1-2	CASNQGTDYGYTF	TGTGCCAGCAATCAGGGAACGGACTATGGCTACACCTTC
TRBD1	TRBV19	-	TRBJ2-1	CASSPTGQSTYNEQFF	TGTGCCAGTAGTCCAACGGGACAGTCGACCTACAATGAGCAGTTCTTC
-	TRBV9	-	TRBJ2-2	CASSVAGGGYTGELFF	TGTGCCAGCAGCGTAGCAGGAGGAGGGTACACCGGGGAGCTGTTTTTT
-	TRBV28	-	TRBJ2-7	CATAYEQYF	TGTGCCACCGCCTACGAGCAGTACTTC
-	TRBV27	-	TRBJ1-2	CASSFSARNNYGYTF	TGTGCCAGCAGTTTTTCGGCCAGGAATAACTATGGCTACACCTTC
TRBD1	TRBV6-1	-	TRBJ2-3	CASRPQGAGDTQYF	TGTGCCAGCAGGCCTCAGGGGGCAGGGGATACGCAGTATTTT
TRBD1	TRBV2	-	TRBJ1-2	CASGRQGGPYGYTF	TGTGCCAGCGGTCGACAGGGTGGCCCTTATGGCTACACCTTC
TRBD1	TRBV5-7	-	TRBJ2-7	CASSPGGQGEYEQYF	TGTGCCAGCAGTCCGGGTGGACAGGGGGAGTACGAGCAGTACTTC
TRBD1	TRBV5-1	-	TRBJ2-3	CASSGGTGTRGTDTQYF	TGCGCCAGCAGCGGAGGGACAGGGACGCGCGGCACAGATACGCAGTATTTT
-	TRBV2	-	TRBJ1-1	CASKKEGGTEAFF	TGTGCCAGCAAAAAGGAGGGCGGGACTGAAGCTTTCTTT
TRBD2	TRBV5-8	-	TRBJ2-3	CASSHSSGSTDTQYF	TGTGCCAGCAGCCACTCTAGCGGGAGCACAGATACGCAGTATTTT
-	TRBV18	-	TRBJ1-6	CASSPTTADNSPLHF	TGTGCCAGCTCACCGACGACAGCAGACAATTCACCCCTCCACTTT
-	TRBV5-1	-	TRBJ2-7	CASRWDTAYEQYF	TGCGCCAGCAGGTGGGACACGGCCTACGAGCAGTACTTC
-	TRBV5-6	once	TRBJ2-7	CASSVSLAYEQYF	TGTGCCAGCAGCGTCTCCTTAGCCTACGAGCAGTACTTC
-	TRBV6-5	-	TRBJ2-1	CASSHPRTINEQFF	TGTGCCAGCAGTCACCCCCGTACAATCAATGAGCAGTTCTTC
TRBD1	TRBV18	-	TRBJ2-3	CASSLGQGGTDTQYF	TGTGCCAGCTCACTGGGACAGGGAGGGACAGATACGCAGTATTTT
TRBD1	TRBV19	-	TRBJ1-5	CASSRQGRTQPQHF	TGTGCCAGTAGTCGACAGGGTCGTACTCAGCCCCAGCATTTT
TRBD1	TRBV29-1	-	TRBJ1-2	CSVANRGINYGYTF	TGCAGCGTTGCGAACAGGGGGATTAACTATGGCTACACCTTC
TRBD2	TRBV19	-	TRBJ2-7	CASSIFSGRSYEQYF	TGTGCCAGTAGTATTTTTAGCGGGAGATCTTACGAGCAGTACTTC
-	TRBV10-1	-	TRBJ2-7	CASSEMRGPGYEQYF	TGCGCCAGCAGTGAAATGCGCGGGCCGGGCTACGAGCAGTACTTC
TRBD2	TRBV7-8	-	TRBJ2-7	CASSPGTSYEQYF	TGTGCCAGCAGCCCGGGGACTAGCTACGAGCAGTACTTC
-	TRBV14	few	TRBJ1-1	CASSQAPSRATEAFF	TGTGCCAGCAGCCAAGCCCCCAGCAGGGCCACTGAAGCTTTCTTT
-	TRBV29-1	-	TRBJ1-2	CSVEDPGSYYGYTF	TGCAGCGTTGAAGATCCAGGCAGCTACTATGGCTACACCTTC
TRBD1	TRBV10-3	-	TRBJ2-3	CAISPGQGAGDTQYF	TGTGCCATCAGTCCGGGACAGGGGGCCGGAGATACGCAGTATTTT
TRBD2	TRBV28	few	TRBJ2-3	CASSLLRLAGADTQYF	TGTGCCAGCAGTTTATTACGACTAGCGGGAGCGGATACGCAGTATTTT
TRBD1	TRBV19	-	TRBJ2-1	CASIGQGVNEQFF	TGTGCCAGTATTGGACAGGGTGTTAATGAGCAGTTCTTC
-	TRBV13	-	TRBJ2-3	CASSEASTDTQYF	TGTGCCAGCAGCGAGGCTAGCACAGATACGCAGTATTTT
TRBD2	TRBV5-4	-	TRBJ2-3	CASSGSGGASIHTQYF	TGTGCCAGCAGCGGAAGCGGGGGGGCGTCCATTCATACGCAGTATTTT
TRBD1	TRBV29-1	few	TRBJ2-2	CSVDFPRTGSGELFF	TGCAGCGTTGACTTTCCTCGGACAGGGTCCGGGGAGCTGTTTTTT
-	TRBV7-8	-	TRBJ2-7	CASTNSPDRRVGEQYF	TGTGCCAGCACCAATAGCCCAGACAGGAGAGTTGGGGAGCAGTACTTC
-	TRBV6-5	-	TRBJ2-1	CASSPGLQTNEQFF	TGTGCCAGCAGTCCGGGACTCCAGACAAATGAGCAGTTCTTC
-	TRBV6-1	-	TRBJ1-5	CASNPGYRDQPQHF	TGTGCCAGCAACCCAGGGTATCGAGATCAGCCCCAGCATTTT
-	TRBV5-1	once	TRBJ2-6	CASSWYRTPLSGANVLTF	TGCGCCAGCAGCTGGTATAGGACACCTCTCTCCGGGGCCAACGTCCTGACTTTC
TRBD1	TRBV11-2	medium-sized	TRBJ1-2	CASSLDRGRGYTF	TGTGCCAGCAGCTTAGACAGGGGGCGCGGCTACACCTTC
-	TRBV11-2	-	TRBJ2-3	CASSPVWAGADTQYF	TGTGCCAGCAGCCCCGTTTGGGCAGGGGCAGATACGCAGTATTTT
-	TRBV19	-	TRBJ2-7	CASSIWAGEQYF	TGTGCCAGTAGTATTTGGGCGGGAGAGCAGTACTTC
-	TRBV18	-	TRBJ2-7	CASSRPQGGNEQYF	TGTGCCAGCTCACGCCCCCAGGGGGGAAACGAGCAGTACTTC
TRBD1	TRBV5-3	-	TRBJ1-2	CARSVKTLGTGNGYTF	TGTGCCAGAAGCGTCAAAACATTAGGGACAGGGAATGGCTACACCTTC
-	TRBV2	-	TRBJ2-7	CASSERPGGGQGSYEQYF	TGTGCCAGCAGTGAAAGACCAGGGGGAGGCCAGGGGAGCTACGAGCAGTACTTC
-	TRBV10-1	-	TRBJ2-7	CASSPALSYEQYF	TGCGCCAGCAGCCCTGCGCTATCCTACGAGCAGTACTTC
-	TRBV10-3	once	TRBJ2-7	CAIRVAEPYEQYF	TGTGCCATCAGGGTAGCGGAGCCCTACGAGCAGTACTTC
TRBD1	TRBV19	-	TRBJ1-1	CASSTRQGWGNTEAFF	TGTGCCAGTAGTACCAGACAGGGTTGGGGGAACACTGAAGCTTTCTTT
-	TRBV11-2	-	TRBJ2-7	CASSLDGQYYEQYF	TGTGCCAGCAGCTTGGACGGACAGTACTACGAGCAGTACTTC
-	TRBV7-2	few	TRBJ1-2	CASSLQEDYGYTF	TGTGCCAGCAGCTTACAGGAGGACTATGGCTACACCTTC
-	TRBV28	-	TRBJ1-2	CASSPARTDPYAGYTF	TGTGCCAGCAGTCCTGCCCGCACTGATCCTTATGCCGGCTACACCTTC
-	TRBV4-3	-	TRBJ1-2	CASSSSTELYEGYTF	TGCGCCAGCAGCTCTAGCACGGAACTCTATGAGGGCTACACCTTC
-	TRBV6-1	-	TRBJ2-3	CASSMGGSGADTQYF	TGTGCCAGCAGTATGGGTGGATCCGGGGCAGATACGCAGTATTTT
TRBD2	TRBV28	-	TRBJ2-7	CASVGGAGGPYEQYF	TGTGCCAGTGTCGGGGGGGCGGGAGGGCCCTACGAGCAGTACTTC
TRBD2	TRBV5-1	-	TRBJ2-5	CASSLAGASGRGETQYF	TGCGCCAGCAGCTTGGCCGGGGCTAGCGGGAGGGGAGAGACCCAGTACTTC
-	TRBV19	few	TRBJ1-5	CASSIAAGVYQPQHF	TGTGCCAGTAGTATAGCAGCAGGGGTGTATCAGCCCCAGCATTTT
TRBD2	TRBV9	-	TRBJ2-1	CASSPGLAGGGYNEQFF	TGTGCCAGCAGCCCAGGATTAGCGGGGGGTGGCTACAATGAGCAGTTCTTC
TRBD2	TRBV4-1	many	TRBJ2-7	CASSQGPSGRGEQYF	TGCGCCAGCAGCCAAGGTCCTAGCGGGAGGGGCGAGCAGTACTTC